This T cell receptor beta chain was documented in a study of cytomegalovirus exposure and HLA in healthy donors. This clone appeared a single time. Germline lookup yields CDR1 SNHLY and CDR2 FYNNEI. Trimming left V 6 bases short and J 7 bases short, with 12 bases between. The CDR3 is 13 amino acids. Primers: 60 Vbeta forward and 13 Jbeta reverse. Profiled with immunoSEQ multiplex PCR; TCRdb holds only in-frame clones, not every one. Of 200,000 to 250,000 clones in the sample, around 77% are singletons; the top ten hold roughly 3%. The sequence derives from a woman younger than 45 in good health and CMV-seronegative. V gene TRBV2 combines with J gene TRBJ2-2; weak D call: TRBD2 (5 bases). The specimen sequenced was PBMCs. CDR3 bases: TGTGCCAGCAGAGAGGGCGTTAGCGGGGAGCTGTTTTTT. As protein: CASREGVSGELFF.